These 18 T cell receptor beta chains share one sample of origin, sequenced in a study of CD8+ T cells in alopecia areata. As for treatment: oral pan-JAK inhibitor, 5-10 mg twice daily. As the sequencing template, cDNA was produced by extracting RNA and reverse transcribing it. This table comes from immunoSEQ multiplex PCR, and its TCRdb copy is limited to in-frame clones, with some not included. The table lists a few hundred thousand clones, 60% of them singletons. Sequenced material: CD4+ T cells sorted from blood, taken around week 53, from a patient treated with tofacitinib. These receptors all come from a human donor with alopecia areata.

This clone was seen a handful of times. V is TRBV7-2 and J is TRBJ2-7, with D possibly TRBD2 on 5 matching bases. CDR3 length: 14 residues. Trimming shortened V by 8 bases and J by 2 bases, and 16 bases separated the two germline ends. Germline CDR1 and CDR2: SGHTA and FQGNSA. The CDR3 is CASPPGKAAYEQYF. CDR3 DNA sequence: TGTGCCAGCCCCCCGGGGAAGGCAGCCTACGAGCAGTACTTC.

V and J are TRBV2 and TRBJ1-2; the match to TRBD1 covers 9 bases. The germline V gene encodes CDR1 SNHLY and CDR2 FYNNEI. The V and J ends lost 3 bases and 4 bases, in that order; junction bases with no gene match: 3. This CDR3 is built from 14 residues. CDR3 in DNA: TGTGCCAGCAGTGAGGACAGGGGTTCCTATGGCTACACCTTC. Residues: CASSEDRGSYGYTF.

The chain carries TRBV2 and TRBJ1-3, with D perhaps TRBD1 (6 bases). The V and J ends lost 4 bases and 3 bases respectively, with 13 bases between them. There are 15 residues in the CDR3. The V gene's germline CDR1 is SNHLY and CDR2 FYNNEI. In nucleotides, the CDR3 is TGTGCCAGCAGTGTTTTCAGGGGAAGTGGAAACACCATATATTTT. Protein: CASSVFRGSGNTIYF.

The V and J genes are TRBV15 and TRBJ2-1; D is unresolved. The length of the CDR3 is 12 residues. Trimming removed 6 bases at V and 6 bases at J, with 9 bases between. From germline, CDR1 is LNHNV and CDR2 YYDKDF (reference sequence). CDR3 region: CATRSRLNEQFF. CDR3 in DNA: TGTGCCACCAGGTCCCGACTCAATGAGCAGTTCTTC.

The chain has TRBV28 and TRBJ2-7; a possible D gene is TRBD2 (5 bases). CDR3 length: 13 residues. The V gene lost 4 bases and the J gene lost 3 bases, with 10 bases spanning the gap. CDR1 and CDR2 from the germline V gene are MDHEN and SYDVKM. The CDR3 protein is CASSSPRGYEQYF. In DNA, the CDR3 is TGTGCCAGCAGTTCCCCTCGGGGCTACGAGCAGTACTTC.

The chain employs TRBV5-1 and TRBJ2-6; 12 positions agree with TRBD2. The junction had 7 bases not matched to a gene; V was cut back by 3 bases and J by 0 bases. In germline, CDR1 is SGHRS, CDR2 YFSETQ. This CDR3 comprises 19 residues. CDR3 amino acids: CASSSGLAGYTSGANVLTF. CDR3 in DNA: TGCGCCAGCAGCTCTGGACTAGCGGGATATACCTCTGGGGCCAACGTCCTGACTTTC.

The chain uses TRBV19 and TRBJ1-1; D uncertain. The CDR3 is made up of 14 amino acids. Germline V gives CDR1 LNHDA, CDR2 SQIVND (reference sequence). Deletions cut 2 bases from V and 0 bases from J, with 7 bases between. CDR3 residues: CASSILLMNTEAFF. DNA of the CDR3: TGTGCCAGTAGTATATTACTCATGAACACTGAAGCTTTCTTT.

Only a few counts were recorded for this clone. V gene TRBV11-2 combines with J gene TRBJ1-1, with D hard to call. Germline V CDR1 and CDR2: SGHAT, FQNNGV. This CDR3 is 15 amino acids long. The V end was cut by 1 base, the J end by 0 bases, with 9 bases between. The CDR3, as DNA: TGTGCCAGCAGCTTAGCCTCGGGGTTGAACACTGAAGCTTTCTTT. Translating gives CASSLASGLNTEAFF.

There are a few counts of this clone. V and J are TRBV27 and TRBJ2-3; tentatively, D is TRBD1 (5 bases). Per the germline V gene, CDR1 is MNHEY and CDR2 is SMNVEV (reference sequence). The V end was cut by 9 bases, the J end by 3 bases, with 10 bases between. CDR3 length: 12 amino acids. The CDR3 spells CARRDRTDTQYF. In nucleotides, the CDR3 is TGTGCCAGACGAGACAGAACAGATACGCAGTATTTT.

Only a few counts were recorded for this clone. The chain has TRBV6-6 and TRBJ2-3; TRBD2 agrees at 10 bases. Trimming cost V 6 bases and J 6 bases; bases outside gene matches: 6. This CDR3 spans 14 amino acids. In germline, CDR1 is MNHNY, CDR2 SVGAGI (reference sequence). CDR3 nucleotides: TGTGCCAGCAGGCTAGCGGGGGAGGGGGATACGCAGTATTTT. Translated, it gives CASRLAGEGDTQYF.

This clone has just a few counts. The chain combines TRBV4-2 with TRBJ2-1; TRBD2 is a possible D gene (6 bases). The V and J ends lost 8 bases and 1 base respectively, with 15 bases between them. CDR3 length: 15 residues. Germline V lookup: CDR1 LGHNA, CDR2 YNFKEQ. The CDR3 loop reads CASGRGGASYNEQFF. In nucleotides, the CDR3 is TGTGCCAGCGGGCGAGGCGGGGCTTCCTACAATGAGCAGTTCTTC.

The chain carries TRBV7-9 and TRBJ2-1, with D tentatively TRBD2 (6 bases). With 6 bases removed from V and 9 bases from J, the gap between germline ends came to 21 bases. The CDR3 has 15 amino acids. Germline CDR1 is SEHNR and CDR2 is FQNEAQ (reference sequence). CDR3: CASSLDSPFGGEQFF. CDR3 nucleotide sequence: TGTGCCAGCAGTCTCGACAGCCCGTTCGGGGGTGAGCAGTTCTTC.

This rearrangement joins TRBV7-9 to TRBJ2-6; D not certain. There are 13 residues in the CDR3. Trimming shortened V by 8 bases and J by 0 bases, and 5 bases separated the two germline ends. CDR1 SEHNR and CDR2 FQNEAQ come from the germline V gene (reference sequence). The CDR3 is CASFPSGANVLTF. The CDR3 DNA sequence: TGTGCCAGCTTTCCCTCTGGGGCCAACGTCCTGACTTTC.

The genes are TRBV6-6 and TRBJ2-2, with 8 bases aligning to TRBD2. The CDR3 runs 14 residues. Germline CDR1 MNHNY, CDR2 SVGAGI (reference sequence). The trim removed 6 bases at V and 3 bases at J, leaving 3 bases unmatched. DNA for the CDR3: TGTGCCAGCAGAACGCGGGGGGACACCGGGGAGCTGTTTTTT. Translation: CASRTRGDTGELFF.

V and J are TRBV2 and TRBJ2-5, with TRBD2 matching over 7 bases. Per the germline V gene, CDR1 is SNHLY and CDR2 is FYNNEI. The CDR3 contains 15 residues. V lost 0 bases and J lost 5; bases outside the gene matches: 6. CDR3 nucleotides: TGTGCCAGCAGTGAAGCGCGGGTCGGGGGGGAGACCCAGTACTTC. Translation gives CASSEARVGGETQYF.

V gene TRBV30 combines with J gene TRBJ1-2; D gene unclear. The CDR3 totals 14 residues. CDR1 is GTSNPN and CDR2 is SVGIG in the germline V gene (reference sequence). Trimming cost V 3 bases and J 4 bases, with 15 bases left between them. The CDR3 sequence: CAWSGLIRTYGYTF. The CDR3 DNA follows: TGTGCCTGGAGCGGACTGATTCGTACCTATGGCTACACCTTC.

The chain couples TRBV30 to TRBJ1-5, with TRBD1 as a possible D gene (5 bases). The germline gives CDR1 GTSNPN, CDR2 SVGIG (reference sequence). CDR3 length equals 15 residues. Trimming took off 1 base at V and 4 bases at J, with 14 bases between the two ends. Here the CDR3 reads CAWSGGTGGNQPQHF. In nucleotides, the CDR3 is TGTGCCTGGAGTGGGGGCACTGGGGGTAATCAGCCCCAGCATTTT.

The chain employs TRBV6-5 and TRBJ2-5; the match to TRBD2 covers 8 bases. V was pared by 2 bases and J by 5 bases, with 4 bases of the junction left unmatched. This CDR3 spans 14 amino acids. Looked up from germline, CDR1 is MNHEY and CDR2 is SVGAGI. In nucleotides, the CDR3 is TGTGCCAGCAGTTACGGAGCGGGGGTGGAGACCCAGTACTTC. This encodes CASSYGAGVETQYF.